Listed below are T cell receptor beta chains from one sample, sequenced in a study of cytomegalovirus exposure and HLA in healthy donors. Clones were read by immunoSEQ multiplex PCR, and TCRdb kept only the in-frame ones, dropping some. The sample holds 200,000 to 250,000 clones. The source material was PBMCs. The origin of the receptors is a woman under 40 in good health and CMV-seropositive. CDR3s include the opening cysteine and the closing phenylalanine or tryptophan. The D gene is left open where the match is weak.

d_gene: NA; j_gene: TRBJ2-3; v_gene: TRBV4-3; CDR3aa: CASSQGLGGNTDTQYF; CDR3nt: TGCGCCAGCAGCCAAGGGCTAGGGGGTAACACAGATACGCAGTATTTT
d_gene: TRBD1; j_gene: TRBJ1-1; v_gene: TRBV18; CDR3aa: CASSPIPGQDPEGAFF; CDR3nt: TGTGCCAGCTCACCGATCCCGGGACAGGACCCCGAGGGAGCTTTCTTT
d_gene: NA; j_gene: TRBJ2-3; v_gene: TRBV6-5; CDR3aa: CASRTPGTDTQYF; CDR3nt: TGTGCCAGTCGGACTCCGGGGACAGATACGCAGTATTTT
d_gene: NA; j_gene: TRBJ1-1; v_gene: TRBV4-3; CDR3aa: CASSQEIRSTEAFF; CDR3nt: TGCGCCAGCAGCCAAGAGATCCGCAGCACTGAAGCTTTCTTT
d_gene: NA; j_gene: TRBJ1-2; v_gene: TRBV10-3; CDR3aa: CAISESVSRGGYTF; CDR3nt: TGTGCCATCAGTGAGAGCGTCTCCAGGGGAGGCTACACCTTC
d_gene: NA; j_gene: TRBJ2-1; v_gene: TRBV19; CDR3aa: CASRTGTLFARGNEQFF; CDR3nt: TGTGCCAGTAGGACCGGGACCCTTTTCGCGCGGGGCAATGAGCAGTTCTTC
d_gene: TRBD1; j_gene: TRBJ1-6; v_gene: TRBV12-5; CDR3aa: CASGLYRGKDNSPLHF; CDR3nt: TGTGCTAGTGGTTTGTACAGGGGAAAGGATAATTCACCCCTCCACTTT
d_gene: NA; j_gene: TRBJ2-5; v_gene: TRBV9; CDR3aa: CASSVFGGQETQYF; CDR3nt: TGTGCCAGCAGCGTCTTTGGAGGGCAAGAGACCCAGTACTTC
d_gene: NA; j_gene: TRBJ1-5; v_gene: TRBV5-1; CDR3aa: CASSLESGSQPQHF; CDR3nt: TGCGCCAGCAGCTTGGAGTCGGGGAGCCAGCCCCAGCATTTT
d_gene: TRBD2; j_gene: TRBJ2-1; v_gene: TRBV2; CDR3aa: CASIGGSGPYNEQFF; CDR3nt: TGTGCCAGCATCGGCGGGAGTGGCCCCTACAATGAGCAGTTCTTC
d_gene: TRBD1; j_gene: TRBJ1-2; v_gene: TRBV10-2; CDR3aa: CASKTTGASYGYTF; CDR3nt: TGCGCCAGCAAAACGACAGGGGCGTCCTATGGCTACACCTTC
d_gene: NA; j_gene: TRBJ1-5; v_gene: TRBV28; CDR3aa: CAAEGASNQPQHF; CDR3nt: TGTGCCGCCGAGGGAGCGAGCAATCAGCCCCAGCATTTT
d_gene: NA; j_gene: TRBJ2-1; v_gene: TRBV11-3; CDR3aa: CASSVQGNNEQFF; CDR3nt: TGTGCCAGCAGCGTCCAGGGGAACAATGAGCAGTTCTTC
d_gene: TRBD1; j_gene: TRBJ1-5; v_gene: TRBV27; CDR3aa: CASSQKAGGGNQPQHF; CDR3nt: TGTGCCAGCAGCCAAAAAGCAGGGGGCGGTAATCAGCCCCAGCATTTT
d_gene: NA; j_gene: TRBJ2-5; v_gene: TRBV5-1; CDR3aa: CASRAMAAMETQYF; CDR3nt: TGCGCCAGCAGAGCTATGGCAGCGATGGAGACCCAGTACTTC
d_gene: TRBD2; j_gene: TRBJ2-7; v_gene: TRBV5-1; CDR3aa: CASNIGLADSYEQYF; CDR3nt: TGCGCCAGCAACATTGGACTAGCGGACTCCTACGAGCAGTACTTC
d_gene: TRBD2; j_gene: TRBJ2-5; v_gene: TRBV5-5; CDR3aa: CASSLVSGRAETQYF; CDR3nt: TGTGCCAGCAGCTTGGTTAGCGGGAGGGCGGAGACCCAGTACTTC
d_gene: TRBD2; j_gene: TRBJ2-2; v_gene: TRBV7-9; CDR3aa: CASSLAGTSGTGELFF; CDR3nt: TGTGCCAGCAGCTTAGCAGGGACTAGCGGAACCGGGGAGCTGTTTTTT
d_gene: NA; j_gene: TRBJ2-1; v_gene: TRBV7-2; CDR3aa: CASSFNWDSRLGEQFF; CDR3nt: TGTGCCAGCAGCTTTAACTGGGACTCGAGGTTAGGTGAGCAGTTCTTC
d_gene: TRBD1; j_gene: TRBJ1-2; v_gene: TRBV19; CDR3aa: CASSEDRQGLYGYTF; CDR3nt: TGTGCCAGTAGTGAGGACCGACAGGGCCTTTATGGCTACACCTTC
d_gene: TRBD2; j_gene: TRBJ2-2; v_gene: TRBV4-2; CDR3aa: CASSQEQRGYTGELFF; CDR3nt: TGTGCCAGCAGCCAAGAACAGCGGGGGTACACCGGGGAGCTGTTTTTT
d_gene: TRBD1; j_gene: TRBJ2-1; v_gene: TRBV25-1; CDR3aa: CASKQPQGDEQFF; CDR3nt: TGTGCCAGCAAACAACCGCAGGGGGATGAGCAGTTCTTC
d_gene: TRBD2; j_gene: TRBJ2-1; v_gene: TRBV6-1; CDR3aa: CASSGGGGAFLGQFF; CDR3nt: TGTGCCAGCAGTGGTGGCGGGGGGGCCTTTTTGGGGCAGTTCTTC
d_gene: TRBD2; j_gene: TRBJ2-1; v_gene: TRBV7-6; CDR3aa: CASSLPSGSRANEQFF; CDR3nt: TGTGCCAGCAGCCTACCTAGCGGGAGTCGGGCAAATGAGCAGTTCTTC
d_gene: NA; j_gene: TRBJ2-1; v_gene: TRBV6-6; CDR3aa: CASREDSLTYNEQFF; CDR3nt: TGTGCCAGCAGAGAGGACAGTTTAACCTACAATGAGCAGTTCTTC
d_gene: NA; j_gene: TRBJ2-1; v_gene: TRBV5-1; CDR3aa: CASSPQTGYNEQFF; CDR3nt: TGCGCCAGCAGCCCACAGACAGGTTACAATGAGCAGTTCTTC
d_gene: TRBD1; j_gene: TRBJ1-5; v_gene: TRBV2; CDR3aa: CASRPGQGAYQPQHF; CDR3nt: TGTGCCAGCAGACCGGGACAGGGGGCTTATCAGCCCCAGCATTTT
d_gene: NA; j_gene: TRBJ2-7; v_gene: TRBV4-3; CDR3aa: CASSQRLSYEQYF; CDR3nt: TGCGCCAGCAGCCAGAGACTCTCCTACGAGCAGTACTTC
d_gene: NA; j_gene: TRBJ2-1; v_gene: TRBV18; CDR3aa: CASSPPGNNEQFF; CDR3nt: TGTGCCAGCTCACCACCGGGCAACAATGAGCAGTTCTTC
d_gene: NA; j_gene: TRBJ1-1; v_gene: TRBV7-9; CDR3aa: CASSLFGNTEAFF; CDR3nt: TGTGCCAGCAGCTTATTCGGGAACACTGAAGCTTTCTTT
d_gene: NA; j_gene: TRBJ2-1; v_gene: TRBV6-5; CDR3aa: CASRGRAFWNEQFF; CDR3nt: TGTGCCAGCAGGGGCCGCGCTTTCTGGAATGAGCAGTTCTTC
d_gene: NA; j_gene: TRBJ2-1; v_gene: TRBV5-4; CDR3aa: CASSGTINEQFF; CDR3nt: TGTGCCAGCAGCGGCACTATAAATGAGCAGTTCTTC
d_gene: NA; j_gene: TRBJ2-6; v_gene: TRBV5-6; CDR3aa: CASSQGIYAGANVLTF; CDR3nt: TGTGCCAGCAGCCAGGGAATTTACGCTGGGGCCAACGTCCTGACTTTC
d_gene: TRBD1; j_gene: TRBJ1-2; v_gene: TRBV28; CDR3aa: CASSRGTGYYGYTF; CDR3nt: TGTGCCAGCAGTCGCGGGACAGGATATTATGGCTACACCTTC